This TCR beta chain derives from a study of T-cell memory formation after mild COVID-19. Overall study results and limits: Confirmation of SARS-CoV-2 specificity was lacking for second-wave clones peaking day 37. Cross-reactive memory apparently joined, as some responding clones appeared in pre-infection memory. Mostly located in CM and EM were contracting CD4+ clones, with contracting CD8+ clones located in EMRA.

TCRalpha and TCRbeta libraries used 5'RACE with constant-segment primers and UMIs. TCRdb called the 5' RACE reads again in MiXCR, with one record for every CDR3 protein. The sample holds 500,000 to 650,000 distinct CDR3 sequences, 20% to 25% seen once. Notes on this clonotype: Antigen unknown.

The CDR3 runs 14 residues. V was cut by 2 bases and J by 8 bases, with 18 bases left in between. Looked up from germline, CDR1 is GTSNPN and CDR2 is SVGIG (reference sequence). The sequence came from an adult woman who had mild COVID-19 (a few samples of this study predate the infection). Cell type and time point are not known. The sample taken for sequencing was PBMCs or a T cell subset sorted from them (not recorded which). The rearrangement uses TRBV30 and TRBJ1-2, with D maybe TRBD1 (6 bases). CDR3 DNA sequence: TGTGCCTGGAGTAACCCCGGGGGGGCGGACGGCTACACCTTC. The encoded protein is CAWSNPGGADGYTF.